These 21 T cell receptor beta chains originate from one sample sequenced in a study of blood T cell repertoires in COVID-19. Method: immunoSEQ multiplex PCR; TCRdb's copy keeps in-frame clones and lacks some. The data show 390,000 or so clones, 70% to 90% seen once. Input material: peripheral blood. The receptor source for this set is a woman aged 25-40 years with active or convalescent COVID-19.

The genes are TRBV29-1 and TRBJ1-1; no firm D call. CDR3 size: 11 residues. Per the germline V gene, CDR1 is SQVTM and CDR2 is ANQGSEA. Trimming removed 8 bases at V and 6 bases at J, with 13 bases between. CDR3 region: CSYRRGAEAFF. For the CDR3, the DNA is TGCAGCTACCGAAGAGGCGCTGAAGCTTTCTTT.

This clone was found once. As DNA, the CDR3 is TGTGCCAGCAGTGACAAAGGGGCAGGGGGCACTGAAGCTTTCTTT. It is translated as CASSDKGAGGTEAFF. The chain couples TRBV2 to TRBJ1-1; 7 bases are shared with TRBD1. This CDR3 has 15 amino acids. V lost 3 bases and J lost 4; bases outside the gene matches: 8. CDR1 is SNHLY, CDR2 FYNNEI, per germline.

V gene TRBV3-1 (or the pseudogene TRBV3-2) combines with J gene TRBJ1-5; TRBD1 matches 7 bases. Trimming at V came to 2 bases and at J to 7 bases, leaving 17 bases not matched to a gene. CDR3 length: 18 residues. Germline V gene lookup returns CDR1 LGHDT and CDR2 YNNKEL (reference sequence). The CDR3 DNA reads TGTGCCAGCAGCCAATCGGGACAGAGGATCATAACAGGACAGCCCCAGCATTTT. Translation gives CASSQSGQRIITGQPQHF.

The rearrangement uses TRBV11-2 and TRBJ2-2; 12 bases align to TRBD2. The CDR3 has 16 amino acids. The germline gives CDR1 SGHAT, CDR2 FQNNGV. After removal of 5 bases from V and 5 bases from J, the junction contained 6 bases not matched to a gene. CDR3 amino acids: CASSKQTSGRTGELFF. CDR3 nucleotide sequence: TGTGCCAGCAGCAAGCAAACTAGCGGGAGGACCGGGGAGCTGTTTTTT. The complete variable domain, with remaining parts taken from reference TRBV11-2 and TRBJ2-2, reads EAGVAQSPRYKIIEKRQSVAFWCNPISGHATLYWYQQILGQGPKLLIQFQNNGVVDDSQLPKDRFSAERLKGVDSTLKIQPAKLEDSAVYLCASSKQTSGRTGELFFGEGSRLTVL.

The V and J genes are TRBV3-1 (or the pseudogene TRBV3-2) and TRBJ2-7; tentatively, D is TRBD1 (6 bases). Germline-derived CDR1 and CDR2 are LGHDT and YNNKEL (reference sequence). Trimming pared 3 bases from V and 4 bases from J, leaving 16 bases between. This CDR3 is built from 15 residues. CDR3 amino acids: CASSHGQILRYEQYF. CDR3 sequence (DNA): TGTGCCAGCAGCCACGGACAGATTCTACGTTACGAGCAGTACTTC.

This clone occurred a few times. This sequence joins TRBV3-1 (or the pseudogene TRBV3-2) and TRBJ1-2; D perhaps matches TRBD1 (6 bases). The CDR3 spans 14 residues. The germline CDR1 and CDR2 sequences are LGHDT and YNNKEL (reference sequence). V was clipped by 0 bases and J by 8 bases, with 13 bases between them. CDR3 amino acids: CASSQDSGAGGYTF. CDR3 bases: TGTGCCAGCAGCCAAGATTCAGGGGCTGGGGGCTACACCTTC.

The gene calls are TRBV16 and TRBJ2-1; TRBD1 matches 11 bases. After removal of 4 bases from V and 4 bases from J, the junction contained 12 bases not matched to a gene. The CDR3 is 18 amino acids. Germline lookup yields CDR1 KGHSY and CDR2 FQNENV. CDR3 residues: CASSRGQGELSEYNEQFF. The CDR3 DNA sequence: TGTGCCAGCAGCCGGGGACAGGGGGAGCTTTCGGAGTACAATGAGCAGTTCTTC.

The chain is built from TRBV5-1 and TRBJ2-7, with 11 bases that match TRBD1. Germline V gene data show CDR1 as SGHRS and CDR2 as YFSETQ. The trim removed 2 bases at V and 1 base at J, leaving 2 bases unmatched. The CDR3 runs to 15 residues. The CDR3 nucleotides read TGCGCCAGCAGCTTCGGGACAGGGGGATCCTACGAGCAGTACTTC. Translation gives CASSFGTGGSYEQYF.

The V gene is TRBV27, the J gene TRBJ1-1; TRBD1 matches 7 bases. V lost 4 bases and J lost 1; bases outside the gene matches: 6. Germline V gene lookup returns CDR1 MNHEY and CDR2 SMNVEV (reference sequence). The CDR3 is 15 amino acids. CDR3 sequence reads: CASSSGGQQNTEAFF. DNA for the CDR3: TGTGCCAGCAGTTCCGGGGGACAGCAGAACACTGAAGCTTTCTTT.

The rearrangement links TRBV11-2 to TRBJ2-5; the match to TRBD2 covers 16 bases. Germline V gene data show CDR1 as SGHAT and CDR2 as FQNNGV. The CDR3 runs 19 residues. The ends lost 2 bases at V and 5 bases at J; junction bases unmatched: 11. The CDR3 spells CASSLHLGLAGGPRETQYF. The CDR3 coding sequence is TGTGCCAGCAGCTTACATTTGGGACTAGCGGGAGGGCCACGGGAGACCCAGTACTTC.

This clone showed up just a few times. The J gene is TRBJ2-2, the V gene TRBV20-1; 7 nucleotides align to TRBD1. CDR1 is DFQATT, CDR2 SNEGSKA, per germline (reference sequence). V shed 3 bases and J 1 base; nucleotides not matched to a gene: 11. The CDR3 is 17 amino acids. The DNA for the CDR3 is TGCAGTGCTAGTAGAGCCCAGGGGGTCGGGAACACCGGGGAGCTGTTTTTT. Translated, it gives CSASRAQGVGNTGELFF.

In its sample, this clone was seen once. The rearrangement links TRBV30 to TRBJ1-6; D remains ambiguous. CDR1 GTSNPN and CDR2 SVGIG come from the germline V gene (reference sequence). This CDR3 has 9 residues. The CDR3 here is CACLSPLHF. The CDR3 nucleotides are TGTGCTTGTCTTTCACCCCTCCACTTT. The full variable domain, completed using reference TRBV30 and TRBJ1-6, is SQTIHQWPATLVQPVGSPLSLECTVEGTSNPNLYWYRQAAGRGLQLLFYSVGIGQISSEVPQNLSASRPQDRQFILSSKKLLLSDSGFYLCACLSPLHFGNGTRLTVT.

This rearrangement joins TRBV24-1 to TRBJ1-1, with a tentative D call TRBD1 (5 bases). CDR3 length: 15 amino acids. Trimming left V 7 bases short and J 0 bases short, with 14 bases between. Looked up from germline, CDR1 is KGHDR and CDR2 is SFDVKD. CDR3 amino acids: CATRRSDSMNTEAFF. The CDR3 region has the DNA TGTGCCACCAGACGGTCCGACAGTATGAACACTGAAGCTTTCTTT.

This chain uses TRBV3-1 (or the pseudogene TRBV3-2) with TRBJ1-1; D not certain. Looked up from germline, CDR1 is LGHDT and CDR2 is YNNKEL (reference sequence). Trimming removed 4 bases at V and 5 bases at J, with 14 bases between. This CDR3 comprises 14 residues. Written as DNA, the CDR3 is TGTGCCAGCAGCCCTAACGCGGTTCGGACTGAAGCTTTCTTT. It codes for CASSPNAVRTEAFF.

The rearrangement uses TRBV25-1 and TRBJ2-7, with D possibly matching TRBD2 (6 bases). V shed 4 bases and J shed 0 bases, with 10 bases lying between them. CDR1 and CDR2 from the germline V gene are MGHDK and SYGVNS. This CDR3 is built from 14 residues. The CDR3: CASSGGGVSYEQYF. The DNA for the CDR3 is TGTGCCAGCAGTGGGGGCGGGGTCTCCTACGAGCAGTACTTC.

The chain has TRBV19 and TRBJ2-1; 9 bases fit TRBD2. The CDR3 consists of 14 residues. Germline trimming cut 7 bases from V and 9 bases from J; bases unmatched to any gene: 10. The germline CDR1 and CDR2 sequences are LNHDA and SQIVND (reference sequence). The chain's CDR3 is CASIAGGRMSEQFF. In DNA form, the CDR3 reads TGTGCCAGTATCGCGGGGGGGCGGATGTCTGAGCAGTTCTTC.

The J gene is TRBJ1-2, the V gene TRBV18; a possible D gene is TRBD1 (6 bases). Trimming removed 2 bases at V and 5 bases at J, with 15 bases between. CDR1 KGHSH and CDR2 LQKENI come from the germline V gene. The CDR3 has 15 residues. The CDR3 loop is CASSPAWTEEYGYTF. The CDR3 DNA sequence: TGTGCCAGCTCACCAGCTTGGACAGAGGAGTATGGCTACACCTTC.

The V and J genes are TRBV5-4 and TRBJ2-3; 9 bases map to TRBD2. Unmatched junction bases numbered 8, after V lost 0 bases and J lost 6 bases. The CDR3 totals 16 residues. Germline-derived CDR1 and CDR2 are SGHNT and YYREEE (reference sequence). The CDR3 here is CASSLETSGKMDTQYF. In DNA form, the CDR3 reads TGTGCCAGCAGCTTGGAGACTAGCGGCAAAATGGATACGCAGTATTTT.

The chain joins TRBV2 to TRBJ1-6; TRBD1 matches 7 bases. The CDR3 is 15 amino acids. The ends lost 3 bases at V and 4 bases at J; junction bases unmatched: 3. CDR1 and CDR2 (germline): SNHLY, FYNNEI. CDR3 coding DNA: TGTGCCAGCAGTGACCAGGGACAGTATAATTCACCCCTCCACTTT. This translates into CASSDQGQYNSPLHF.

V usage is TRBV5-1 and J usage is TRBJ1-1; 9 nucleotides align to TRBD1. This CDR3 has 13 amino acids. With V trimmed by 8 bases and J by 0 bases, 2 bases remained unmatched. In germline, CDR1 is SGHRS, CDR2 YFSETQ. The CDR3 bases are TGCGCCAGTAGGGACAGGGTGAACACTGAAGCTTTCTTT. This gives the protein CASRDRVNTEAFF.

This rearrangement joins TRBV7-8 to TRBJ1-5, with 9 bases that match TRBD1. This CDR3 spans 20 amino acids. V dropped 1 base and J dropped 0; count of bases not matched to a gene: 13. Germline CDR1 reads SGHVS; CDR2 reads FQNEAQ. The CDR3 reads CASSLGGGTGRSFSNQPQHF. The CDR3 DNA reads TGTGCCAGCAGCTTAGGGGGCGGGACAGGGAGATCCTTTAGCAATCAGCCCCAGCATTTT.